Following are 30 T cell receptor beta chains from one sample sequenced in a study of blood T cell repertoires in COVID-19. The data were produced by immunoSEQ multiplex PCR, yet TCRdb's version contains in-frame clones alone and is incomplete. The sample shows approximately 350,000 clones, 85% to 90% of them seen only once. The sample taken for sequencing was PBMCs or T cells enriched from blood (not recorded which). All receptors come from a man between 18 and 35 years old who had recovered from COVID-19.

The J gene is TRBJ1-1, the V gene TRBV7-8; D not certain. There are 12 residues in the CDR3. Germline loops: CDR1 SGHVS, CDR2 FQNEAQ. Trimming removed 4 bases at V and 3 bases at J, with 6 bases between. CDR3 sequence (DNA): TGTGCCAGCAGCTCGCAGGACACTGAAGCTTTCTTT. Translated, it gives CASSSQDTEAFF.

V usage is TRBV6-5 and J usage is TRBJ2-4; maybe TRBD2 (6 bases). Germline-derived CDR1 and CDR2 are MNHEY and SVGAGI. V was trimmed by 4 bases and J by 9 bases, leaving 16 bases between them. This CDR3 comprises 14 residues. The CDR3 nucleotides read TGTGCCAGCAGTTGGATAGGGACTGAGACCATTCAGTACTTC. Translation gives CASSWIGTETIQYF.

The V gene is TRBV28, the J gene TRBJ1-1, with no clear D. Per the germline V gene, CDR1 is MDHEN and CDR2 is SYDVKM. The CDR3 contains 13 residues. V lost 6 bases, J lost 5 bases, and 13 bases lay in between. The CDR3 sequence: CASRASAGTEAFF. CDR3 sequence (DNA): TGTGCCAGCAGAGCCTCAGCGGGAACTGAAGCTTTCTTT.

The chain links TRBV2 to TRBJ1-3; 10 bases match TRBD1. The CDR3 sequence is 15 residues long. With V trimmed by 5 bases and J by 1 base, 2 bases remained unmatched. Germline CDR1 reads SNHLY; CDR2 reads FYNNEI. CDR3 sequence (DNA): TGTGCCAGCAGTAAGGACAGGGGGTCTGGAAACACCATATATTTT. Translated, it gives CASSKDRGSGNTIYF.

This chain connects TRBV11-3 to TRBJ2-7, with a weak D call TRBD2 (6 bases). The CDR3 loop spans 14 amino acids. Trimming removed 5 bases from V and 5 bases from J, with 16 bases in between. Germline CDR1 is SGHNT and CDR2 is YENEEA. The CDR3 here is CASSLSAREDEQYF. The CDR3, as DNA: TGTGCCAGCAGCCTGTCCGCCAGGGAGGACGAGCAGTACTTC.

This chain uses TRBV6-6 with TRBJ1-5, with TRBD1 as a possible D gene (6 bases). The CDR3 consists of 13 residues. V shed 3 bases and J shed 13 bases, with 16 bases lying between them. Per germline, CDR1 MNHNY and CDR2 SVGAGI (reference sequence). CDR3 nucleotide sequence: TGTGCCAGCAGTTATAGGACAGCTAATCGTCAGCATTTT. Amino acid sequence: CASSYRTANRQHF.

The chain links TRBV19 to TRBJ1-2; D might be TRBD1 (6 bases). V dropped 5 bases and J dropped 7 bases, with 14 bases sitting between them. The CDR3 has 13 residues. Germline V gives CDR1 LNHDA, CDR2 SQIVND (reference sequence). The CDR3 is CASSVLNRAGYTF. CDR3 sequence (DNA): TGTGCCAGTAGTGTCCTCAACAGGGCTGGCTACACCTTC.

The chain joins TRBV18 to TRBJ2-5, with unresolved D. CDR1 is KGHSH and CDR2 is LQKENI in the germline V gene. The CDR3 has 11 amino acids. Trimming stripped 5 bases from V and 3 bases from J, with 4 bases between. The CDR3 sequence: CASSSEETQYF. As DNA, the CDR3 is TGTGCCAGCTCATCCGAAGAGACCCAGTACTTC.

The V and J genes are TRBV9 and TRBJ2-1, with D uncertain. The CDR3 contains 13 residues. Trimming removed 0 bases from V and 3 bases from J, with 4 bases in between. CDR1 and CDR2 from the germline V gene are SGDLS and YYNGEE. The CDR3 here is CASSVDSYNEQFF. CDR3 DNA: TGTGCCAGCAGCGTAGACAGCTACAATGAGCAGTTCTTC.

This clone occurred a few times. This chain joins TRBV5-4 and TRBJ2-2; 11 nucleotides align to TRBD2. V was clipped by 4 bases and J by 1 base; unmatched bases: 3. The germline V gene encodes CDR1 SGHNT and CDR2 YYREEE (reference sequence). This CDR3 region has 16 residues. CDR3 sequence: CASSLGTSGNTGELFF. The DNA for the CDR3 is TGTGCCAGCAGCCTAGGGACTAGCGGGAACACCGGGGAGCTGTTTTTT.

This chain joins TRBV11-2 and TRBJ2-1, with a weak D call TRBD2 (6 bases). This CDR3 is 15 amino acids long. CDR1 is SGHAT, CDR2 FQNNGV, per germline. Trimming stripped 6 bases from V and 2 bases from J, with 14 bases between. CDR3 in amino acids: CASREWTITYNEQFF. For the CDR3, the DNA is TGTGCCAGCAGGGAGTGGACTATTACCTACAATGAGCAGTTCTTC.

The rearrangement uses TRBV18 and TRBJ1-6; 7 nucleotides agree with TRBD1. The CDR3 sequence is 17 residues long. J gave up 5 bases and V 6 bases, and 13 bases lay outside the gene matches. In germline, CDR1 is KGHSH, CDR2 LQKENI. CDR3 amino acids: CASSEARWDRNNSPLHF. CDR3 bases: TGTGCCAGCTCTGAGGCAAGATGGGACAGAAATAATTCACCCCTCCACTTT. Supplemented by reference TRBV18 and TRBJ1-6, the full variable domain reads NAGVMQNPRHLVRRRGQEARLRCSPMKGHSHVYWYRQLPEEGLKFMVYLQKENIIDESGMPKERFSAEFPKEGPSILRIQQVVRGDSAAYFCASSEARWDRNNSPLHFGNGTRLTVT.

The rearrangement links TRBV19 to TRBJ2-7; TRBD2 is a possible D gene (6 bases). Germline V gives CDR1 LNHDA, CDR2 SQIVND (reference sequence). V was trimmed by 5 bases and J by 6 bases, leaving 17 bases between them. This CDR3 is 14 amino acids long. CDR3 coding DNA: TGTGCCAGTAGTCAACCGGGGGTGGGAGTCGAGCAGTACTTC. This sequence encodes CASSQPGVGVEQYF.

In the case of this clone: In the same sample, other DNA sequences code for this CDR3. In nucleotides, the CDR3 is TGCGCCAGCAGCCAAGATGCGGGAGGGGGCAATCAGCCCCAGCATTTT. This translates into CASSQDAGGGNQPQHF. J is TRBJ1-5 and V is TRBV4-1; weak D call: TRBD1 (5 bases). Germline V CDR1 and CDR2: MGHRA, YSYEKL. The CDR3 spans 16 residues. Trimming pared 0 bases from V and 2 bases from J, leaving 11 bases between.

This chain joins TRBV6-5 and TRBJ1-5, with no clear D. The V end was cut by 5 bases, the J end by 2 bases, with 13 bases between. The CDR3 extends over 15 amino acids. Per the germline V gene, CDR1 is MNHEY and CDR2 is SVGAGI. The CDR3 DNA reads TGTGCCAGCAGTACCTCCGGGTACGGCAATCAGCCCCAGCATTTT. Translated, it gives CASSTSGYGNQPQHF.

The chain joins TRBV5-5 to TRBJ2-7, with D possibly TRBD1 on 7 matching bases. CDR3 size: 13 residues. V lost 5 bases to trimming and J lost 5 bases, with 14 bases between them. CDR1 and CDR2 from the germline V gene are SGHKS and YYEKEE (reference sequence). This CDR3 is CASRRQGGNEQYF. CDR3 bases: TGTGCCAGCAGACGGCAGGGGGGCAACGAGCAGTACTTC. Complete variable domain (other parts from reference TRBV5-5 and TRBJ2-7): DAGVTQSPTHLIKTRGQQVTLRCSPISGHKSVSWYQQVLGQGPQFIFQYYEKEERGRGNFPDRFSARQFPNYSSELNVNALLLGDSALYLCASRRQGGNEQYFGPGTRLTVT.

This rearrangement joins TRBV2 to TRBJ2-7; 10 nucleotides line up with TRBD2. CDR3 length: 12 amino acids. The V gene end was trimmed by 7 bases and the J gene end by 7 bases; junction bases not matched to a gene: 4. Germline values: CDR1 SNHLY, CDR2 FYNNEI. The chain's CDR3 is CASMSSGSEQYF. Here the CDR3 DNA reads TGTGCCAGCATGTCTAGCGGGAGTGAGCAGTACTTC.

The chain has TRBV7-6 and TRBJ2-7; 14 nucleotides match TRBD2. Trimming cost V 4 bases and J 3 bases; bases outside gene matches: 8. Germline V gene lookup returns CDR1 SGHVS and CDR2 FNYEAQ. The CDR3 extends over 17 amino acids. CDR3 DNA: TGTGCCAGCAGCTCAGGACTAGCGGGAGGTACTTTCTACGAGCAGTACTTC. Translated, it gives CASSSGLAGGTFYEQYF.

V is TRBV7-6 and J is TRBJ2-5; TRBD2 agrees at 13 bases. CDR3 length equals 17 residues. V was pared by 5 bases and J by 4 bases, with 10 bases of the junction left unmatched. Germline V gene sequence: CDR1 SGHVS, CDR2 FNYEAQ. In nucleotides, the CDR3 is TGTGCCAGCAGCATTACTAGCGGGAGGGGGGTTGGAGAGACCCAGTACTTC. It specifies CASSITSGRGVGETQYF.

This chain joins TRBV28 and TRBJ2-5; 7 bases map to TRBD2. This CDR3 has 14 residues. Trimming took 3 bases from V and 3 from J; bases not matched to a gene: 4. In germline, CDR1 is MDHEN, CDR2 SYDVKM. The CDR3 loop reads CASSFSGGEETQYF. For the CDR3, the DNA is TGTGCCAGCAGTTTCTCGGGAGGTGAAGAGACCCAGTACTTC.

The chain combines TRBV28 with TRBJ2-5, with 11 bases lining up with TRBD2. Trimming removed 4 bases from V and 5 bases from J; junction bases left unmatched: 12. CDR3 length: 17 residues. Germline loops: CDR1 MDHEN, CDR2 SYDVKM. The DNA for the CDR3 is TGTGCCAGCAGTTCACAACTGGGACTAGCGGACGGGGAGACCCAGTACTTC. This encodes CASSSQLGLADGETQYF.

The chain carries TRBV1 and TRBJ2-1; the table assigns TRBD2, which was not confirmed against the DNA. TRBV1 constitutes a pseudogene. The CDR3 loop spans 13 amino acids. Written as DNA, the CDR3 is TGCACCAGCAGCCCTGGACTGTACAATGAGCAGTTCTTC. Amino acid sequence: CTSSPGLYNEQFF.

This rearrangement joins TRBV12-5 to TRBJ2-5; the match to TRBD2 covers 11 bases. V lost 4 bases to trimming and J lost 3 bases; unmatched junction nucleotides: 13. This CDR3 contains 18 residues. The germline V gene encodes CDR1 LGHNT and CDR2 FRNRAP. The CDR3 DNA is TGTGCTAGTGGTTCCCCGACTAGCGGGGCGGGATGGGAAGAGACCCAGTACTTC. Translation: CASGSPTSGAGWEETQYF.

The V gene is TRBV9, the J gene TRBJ2-2, with 14 bases lining up with TRBD2. Germline V gene data show CDR1 as SGDLS and CDR2 as YYNGEE. V lost 2 bases, J lost 4 bases, and 1 base stayed unmatched. This CDR3 is 16 amino acids long. The DNA for the CDR3 is TGTGCCAGCAGCGTGGGGACTAGCGGGAGCACCGGGGAGCTGTTTTTT. Its translation is CASSVGTSGSTGELFF.

V usage is TRBV4-1 and J usage is TRBJ2-1; 15 bases are shared with TRBD2. Losses at the gene ends were 1 base for V and 10 bases for J; bases not matched to a gene: 11. Germline loops: CDR1 MGHRA, CDR2 YSYEKL. The CDR3 totals 18 residues. CDR3 nucleotides: TGCGCCAGCAGCCAAGGGGGACTAGCGGGGGGCCCCACAGGGGAGCAGTTCTTC. It is translated as CASSQGGLAGGPTGEQFF.

The chain joins TRBV28 to TRBJ1-2; TRBD1 matches 8 bases. The CDR3 contains 16 residues. Per germline, CDR1 MDHEN and CDR2 SYDVKM. V gave up 7 bases and J gave up 11 bases; unmatched junction bases: 21. The DNA for the CDR3 is TGTGCCAGCACCCCGACAGCCAGCGGGTGGACAGGGCGGTACACCTTC. Protein product: CASTPTASGWTGRYTF.

The chain uses TRBV5-6 and TRBJ2-7, with D possibly matching TRBD1 (5 bases). Trimming stripped 2 bases from V and 4 bases from J, with 10 bases between. Germline lookup yields CDR1 SGHDT and CDR2 YYEEEE. This CDR3 is 13 amino acids long. CDR3 in amino acids: CASSLADRYEQYF. The CDR3 DNA is TGTGCCAGCAGCTTAGCCGACAGATACGAGCAGTACTTC.

The chain employs TRBV5-1 and TRBJ1-1; D ambiguous. Trimming left V 0 bases short and J 0 bases short, with 3 bases between. There are 13 residues in the CDR3. Germline loops: CDR1 SGHRS, CDR2 YFSETQ. CDR3 residues: CASSLDLNTEAFF. Written as DNA, the CDR3 is TGCGCCAGCAGCTTGGACTTGAACACTGAAGCTTTCTTT.

The chain recombines TRBV7-9 with TRBJ2-7; TRBD2 might be the D (5 bases). Germline V gives CDR1 SEHNR, CDR2 FQNEAQ (reference sequence). CDR3 size: 15 residues. V was clipped by 1 base and J by 5 bases, with 15 bases between them. DNA for the CDR3: TGTGCCAGCAGCTTAGATCTCGGGGAGTTCGACGAGCAGTACTTC. Translation: CASSLDLGEFDEQYF.

This chain links TRBV27 with TRBJ2-6, with D possibly matching TRBD1 (5 bases). V lost 2 bases and J lost 0, with 11 bases in between. This CDR3 has 17 residues. Germline V CDR1 and CDR2: MNHEY, SMNVEV (reference sequence). In DNA, the CDR3 is TGTGCCAGCAGTTTACAGGGCCTTAACTCTGGGGCCAACGTCCTGACTTTC. Its protein is CASSLQGLNSGANVLTF.